Listed here are 21 T cell receptor beta chains from one sample, sequenced in a study of blood T cell repertoires in COVID-19. Sequencing was performed with immunoSEQ multiplex PCR; in TCRdb, only in-frame clones are kept and a portion is missing. The sample lists 70,000 or so clones, less than 90% occurring once. Sequenced material: peripheral blood. These TCRs come from a man older than 75 with acute or convalescent COVID-19.

This clone was observed a handful of times. J is TRBJ1-3 and V is TRBV7-6; maybe TRBD1 (5 bases). The CDR3 spans 15 residues. CDR1 and CDR2 (germline): SGHVS, FNYEAQ. Trimming removed 5 bases from V and 2 bases from J, with 13 bases in between. The CDR3 sequence is CASSPAQGPGNTIYF. CDR3 nucleotides: TGTGCCAGCAGCCCAGCTCAGGGTCCTGGAAACACCATATATTTT.

The chain has TRBV4-1 and TRBJ2-7; 7 positions agree with TRBD2. Trimming took 4 bases from V and 1 from J; bases not matched to a gene: 10. This CDR3 has 16 residues. Germline CDR1 reads MGHRA; CDR2 reads YSYEKL. The CDR3 region has the DNA TGCGCCAGCAGCCGAACGCTAGCGGAACCATCCTACGAGCAGTACTTC. This codes for CASSRTLAEPSYEQYF.

J is TRBJ2-3 and V is TRBV3-1 (or the pseudogene TRBV3-2); 11 bases fit TRBD2. In germline, CDR1 is LGHDT, CDR2 YNNKEL (reference sequence). The CDR3 length is 12 residues. CDR3 coding DNA: TGTGCTGCTAGCGGGAGGACAGATACGCAGTATTTT. It specifies CAASGRTDTQYF.

This chain joins TRBV5-8 and TRBJ2-1, with 7 bases aligning to TRBD2. Trimming removed 0 bases from V and 8 bases from J; junction bases left unmatched: 8. The CDR3 sequence is 15 residues long. The germline gives CDR1 SGHTS, CDR2 YDEGEE. The CDR3 sequence: CASSLAGGGSDEQFF. CDR3 coding DNA: TGTGCCAGCAGCTTGGCTGGCGGCGGGAGTGATGAGCAGTTCTTC.

The chain couples TRBV11-3 to TRBJ1-1, with no clear D. Trimming removed 5 bases from V and 4 bases from J, with 11 bases in between. This CDR3 spans 13 amino acids. Per the germline V gene, CDR1 is SGHNT and CDR2 is YENEEA. The CDR3 protein is CASSVETGTEAFF. The CDR3 nucleotides read TGTGCCAGCAGCGTTGAAACGGGCACTGAAGCTTTCTTT.

The rearrangement joins TRBV10-2 to TRBJ1-2; 8 nucleotides match TRBD1. The V gene's germline CDR1 is WSHSY and CDR2 SAAADI. The junction had 6 bases not matched to a gene; V was cut back by 6 bases and J by 3 bases. The CDR3 has 14 amino acids. In DNA, the CDR3 is TGCGCCAGCAGCTACGCAGGGGGCGACTATGGCTACACCTTC. Amino acids: CASSYAGGDYGYTF.

The rearrangement joins TRBV3-1 (or the pseudogene TRBV3-2) to TRBJ2-7, with D possibly matching TRBD2 (5 bases). CDR3 size: 14 residues. From germline, CDR1 is LGHDT and CDR2 YNNKEL (reference sequence). Trimming pared 8 bases from V and 5 bases from J, leaving 19 bases between. CDR3 sequence (DNA): TGTGCCAGCGGAAGATGGCTAGCTGGCAACGAGCAGTACTTC. Encoded protein: CASGRWLAGNEQYF.

The genes are TRBV5-1 and TRBJ2-7; TRBD2 matches at 10 bases. J gave up 6 bases and V 6 bases, and 9 bases lay outside the gene matches. Looked up from germline, CDR1 is SGHRS and CDR2 is YFSETQ. The CDR3 loop spans 14 amino acids. CDR3 coding DNA: TGCGCCAGCACTCCTAGCGGGGGCTCGCTCGAGCAGTACTTC. This codes for CASTPSGGSLEQYF.

The chain is built from TRBV5-4 and TRBJ2-1; 7 nucleotides agree with TRBD2. Germline V lookup: CDR1 SGHNT, CDR2 YYREEE (reference sequence). Unmatched junction bases numbered 9, after V lost 1 base and J lost 5 bases. The CDR3 is made up of 16 amino acids. CDR3 in amino acids: CASSLRGAGPHNEQFF. The CDR3 nucleotides are TGTGCCAGCAGCTTGAGAGGAGCGGGACCCCACAATGAGCAGTTCTTC.

A single count supports this clone. The chain has TRBV30 and TRBJ1-5, with unresolved D. Trimming stripped 1 base from V and 9 bases from J, with 13 bases between. Germline V gene data show CDR1 as GTSNPN and CDR2 as SVGIG (reference sequence). This CDR3 has 13 residues. The CDR3 DNA reads as TGTGCCTGGAGTGATACGGCTCCGGGGCCCCAGCATTTT. Protein sequence: CAWSDTAPGPQHF.

This clone was found a few times. The chain is built from TRBV4-1 and TRBJ1-5; D ambiguous. There are 14 residues in the CDR3. The V gene's germline CDR1 is MGHRA and CDR2 YSYEKL. Trimming took off 3 bases at V and 4 bases at J, with 10 bases between the two ends. The chain's CDR3 is CASSQWAANQPQHF. DNA for the CDR3: TGCGCCAGCAGCCAGTGGGCAGCTAATCAGCCCCAGCATTTT.

V is TRBV24-1 and J is TRBJ2-1; a weak D match, TRBD2 (5 bases). V was cut by 1 base and J by 0 bases, with 9 bases left in between. This CDR3 has 16 residues. Germline assignment: CDR1 KGHDR and CDR2 SFDVKD. CDR3 nucleotide sequence: TGTGCCACCAGTGATTTTATAGGGAGCTCCTACAATGAGCAGTTCTTC. Translation: CATSDFIGSSYNEQFF.

The CDR3 DNA is TGTGCCAGCAGCCCGGAGAGCTCCTACAATGAGCAGTTCTTC. Translation gives CASSPESSYNEQFF. This chain links TRBV2 with TRBJ2-1; D is unresolved. Trimming took off 6 bases at V and 0 bases at J, with 9 bases between the two ends. This CDR3 has 14 amino acids. From germline, CDR1 is SNHLY and CDR2 FYNNEI.

The chain couples TRBV27 to TRBJ1-4; D is possibly TRBD1 (5 bases). The CDR3 contains 15 residues. V was cut by 6 bases and J by 3 bases, with 14 bases left in between. Germline V gene sequence: CDR1 MNHEY, CDR2 SMNVEV (reference sequence). The CDR3 DNA sequence: TGTGCCAGCAGACCAGGGATCAGCCCTAATGAAAAACTGTTTTTT. Residues: CASRPGISPNEKLFF.

This chain links TRBV7-2 with TRBJ2-5, with D possibly TRBD2 on 7 matching bases. From germline, CDR1 is SGHTA and CDR2 FQGNSA. The CDR3 covers 15 residues. With 2 bases removed from V and 4 bases from J, the gap between germline ends came to 14 bases. The CDR3 sequence is CASSLRGAPTETQYF. In DNA form, the CDR3 reads TGTGCCAGCAGCTTACGGGGGGCGCCCACAGAGACCCAGTACTTC.

The CDR3 reads CASSQFRANYGYTF. The CDR3 nucleotides are TGTGCCAGCAGCCAGTTCAGGGCAAACTATGGCTACACCTTC. V and J are TRBV3-1 (or the pseudogene TRBV3-2) and TRBJ1-2, with D tentatively TRBD1 (5 bases). V dropped 3 bases and J dropped 2 bases, with 10 bases sitting between them. This CDR3 is 14 amino acids long. The germline V gene encodes CDR1 LGHDT and CDR2 YNNKEL (reference sequence).

The chain joins TRBV6-2 or TRBV6-3 to TRBJ2-1, with D unclear. CDR1 is MNHEY, CDR2 SVGEGT, per germline. The V end was cut by 5 bases, the J end by 0 bases, with 5 bases between. The CDR3 contains 13 residues. The CDR3 bases are TGTGCCAGCAGTGCGAGCTCCTACAATGAGCAGTTCTTC. Its translation: CASSASSYNEQFF.

The chain is built from TRBV4-2 and TRBJ1-1, with D unclear. There are 17 residues in the CDR3. V was cut by 0 bases and J by 0 bases, with 14 bases left in between. Germline-derived CDR1 and CDR2 are LGHNA and YNFKEQ. The DNA for the CDR3 is TGTGCCAGCAGCCAAGATATTACGGCGGGAATGAACACTGAAGCTTTCTTT. Translation gives CASSQDITAGMNTEAFF.

The chain links TRBV18 to TRBJ2-3; a possible D gene is TRBD1 (6 bases). Deletions cut 3 bases from V and 2 bases from J, with 15 bases between. CDR1 is KGHSH, CDR2 LQKENI, per germline. This CDR3 spans 16 amino acids. The CDR3 reads CASSPPVQGLTDTQYF. In nucleotides, the CDR3 is TGTGCCAGCTCACCCCCAGTACAGGGCCTCACAGATACGCAGTATTTT.

V and J are TRBV11-2 and TRBJ2-7; no reliable D call. Germline V gene lookup returns CDR1 SGHAT and CDR2 FQNNGV. This CDR3 has 14 amino acids. V was cut by 1 base and J by 7 bases, with 14 bases left in between. CDR3 in DNA: TGTGCCAGCAGCTTAGGTGGGTCGATGAGGGAGCAGTACTTC. This codes for CASSLGGSMREQYF.

This chain joins TRBV7-9 and TRBJ1-2; TRBD1 aligns across 10 bases. Germline-derived CDR1 and CDR2 are SEHNR and FQNEAQ (reference sequence). This CDR3 spans 17 amino acids. V shed 3 bases, J shed 2 bases, and the junction held 9 bases outside the gene matches. The CDR3: CASSFSRTGGMNYGYTF. CDR3 bases: TGTGCCAGCAGCTTTAGCCGGACAGGGGGAATGAACTATGGCTACACCTTC.